This TCR beta chain comes out of a study of T cells in Graves' hyperthyroidism and ophthalmopathy. PBMCs were obtained from over 8.5 ml fresh peripheral blood. This CDR3 is 18 amino acids long. V was pared by 1 base and J by 4 bases, with 11 bases of the junction left unmatched. Per germline, CDR1 KGHDR and CDR2 SFDVKD. TCR beta CDR3 region amplification was performed from RNA transcripts. HTBI primers were used for first-round RT-PCR of the TCR CDR3. One entry per CDR3 protein, called by TCRdb with MiXCR from the multiplex PCR reads. Of more than 650,000 distinct CDR3 sequences listed, 14% are singletons.

The material sequenced was blood. The genes are TRBV24-1 and TRBJ2-3; 9 bases fit TRBD2. The TCR comes from a woman under 30 with Graves' hyperthyroidism. CDR3 nucleotide sequence: TGTGCCACCAGTGATTTTACTGGGCGGGAGGGCCTGCCAGATACGCAGTATTTT. Amino acids: CATSDFTGREGLPDTQYF.